These 17 T cell receptor beta chains share one sample of origin, sequenced in a study of blood T cell repertoires in COVID-19. Repertoires were generated with immunoSEQ multiplex PCR, while TCRdb's copy carries only in-frame clones and drops some. The sample lists approximately 170,000 clones, roughly nine tenths occurring once. Sequenced sample: peripheral blood. The source of these receptors is a man between 18 and 35 years old who had recovered from COVID-19.

The V call is TRBV11-3, the J call TRBJ1-1, with TRBD1 matching 8 bases. Germline CDR1 reads SGHNT; CDR2 reads YENEEA. V gave up 5 bases and J gave up 5 bases; unmatched junction bases: 7. This CDR3 region has 14 residues. The CDR3 loop is CASSPGQGVTEAFF. Here the CDR3 DNA reads TGTGCCAGCAGCCCAGGACAGGGTGTGACTGAAGCTTTCTTT.

The chain carries TRBV10-2 and TRBJ2-7; D might be TRBD2 (6 bases). CDR1 is WSHSY, CDR2 SAAADI, per germline. This CDR3 is built from 13 residues. The V and J ends lost 4 bases and 4 bases respectively, with 11 bases between them. CDR3 sequence reads: CASSAGRGYEQYF. CDR3 DNA sequence: TGCGCCAGCAGTGCCGGGCGGGGATACGAGCAGTACTTC.

The J gene is TRBJ2-1, the V gene TRBV19; 7 nucleotides line up with TRBD2. Germline CDR1 LNHDA, CDR2 SQIVND (reference sequence). The junction had 13 bases not matched to a gene; V was cut back by 6 bases and J by 5 bases. This CDR3 is built from 16 residues. CDR3 DNA: TGTGCCAGTAGAGCCCGGGCGGGAGTGGTCCACAATGAGCAGTTCTTC. It encodes CASRARAGVVHNEQFF.

The V and J genes are TRBV4-2 and TRBJ1-4, with D possibly matching TRBD1 (6 bases). The CDR3 totals 15 residues. Trimming shortened V by 5 bases and J by 7 bases, and 17 bases separated the two germline ends. CDR1 is LGHNA, CDR2 YNFKEQ, per germline. CDR3 sequence: CASSDTRGLGEKLFF. The CDR3 DNA reads TGTGCCAGCAGCGATACCAGGGGATTGGGTGAAAAACTGTTTTTT.

The gene calls are TRBV20-1 and TRBJ2-5; D perhaps matches TRBD2 (5 bases). CDR3 length: 11 amino acids. V lost 7 bases to trimming and J lost 0 bases, with 6 bases between them. Germline loops: CDR1 DFQATT, CDR2 SNEGSKA (reference sequence). The CDR3, as DNA: TGCAGTGTAGCGAACCAAGAGACCCAGTACTTC. It specifies CSVANQETQYF.

This clone was detected once. CDR3 sequence (DNA): TGTGCCAGCAGCCCACAAAGGGACACTAATAATGGAAACACCATATATTTT. Its protein product is CASSPQRDTNNGNTIYF. V gene TRBV7-9 combines with J gene TRBJ1-3, with a possible D match to TRBD1 (6 bases). Germline V lookup: CDR1 SEHNR, CDR2 FQNEAQ (reference sequence). The CDR3 is 17 amino acids. V shed 5 bases and J shed 3 bases, with 20 bases lying between them.

The chain is built from TRBV5-1 and TRBJ2-3; no clear D gene. Trimming left V 2 bases short and J 1 base short, with 11 bases between. There are 15 residues in the CDR3. CDR1 is SGHRS, CDR2 YFSETQ, per germline. The chain's CDR3 is CASSFAFPGTDTQYF. CDR3 in DNA: TGCGCCAGCAGCTTTGCTTTTCCGGGCACAGATACGCAGTATTTT.

The chain uses TRBV7-2 and TRBJ2-5, with 13 bases aligning to TRBD2. From germline, CDR1 is SGHTA and CDR2 FQGNSA. J lost 9 bases, V lost 3 bases, and 7 bases had no gene match. CDR3 length equals 15 residues. The CDR3 nucleotides are TGTGCCAGCAGCTTGGAAACTAGCGGGAGGGGGGCCCAGTACTTC. Its translation: CASSLETSGRGAQYF. Together with reference TRBV7-2 and TRBJ2-5, the CDR3 gives the full variable domain: GAGVSQSPSNKVTEKGKDVELRCDPISGHTALYWYRQSLGQGLEFLIYFQGNSAPDKSGLPSDRFSAERTGGSVSTLTIQRTQQEDSAVYLCASSLETSGRGAQYFGPGTRLLVL.

With respect to this clone: The sample carries other DNA sequences with the same CDR3. CDR3 amino acids: CASSISRGGSNQPQHF. The CDR3 bases are TGTGCCAGTAGTATTTCTAGGGGGGGTAGCAATCAGCCCCAGCATTTT. This sequence joins TRBV19 and TRBJ1-5; TRBD1 might be the D (6 bases). The length of the CDR3 is 16 residues. Per the germline V gene, CDR1 is LNHDA and CDR2 is SQIVND (reference sequence). Between the trimmed V and J ends, which lost 3 bases and 0 bases, there was a span of 12 bases.

V usage is TRBV4-1 and J usage is TRBJ2-1, with 9 bases identical to TRBD1. Germline CDR1 and CDR2: MGHRA and YSYEKL. This CDR3 spans 15 amino acids. J was trimmed by 3 bases and V by 2 bases; bases with no gene match: 2. The CDR3: CASSQPGQGYNEQFF. The CDR3 bases are TGCGCCAGCAGCCAACCGGGACAGGGCTACAATGAGCAGTTCTTC.

The J gene is TRBJ1-2, the V gene TRBV11-2; TRBD1 is a possible D gene (6 bases). V was shortened by 5 bases and J by 2 bases, with 18 bases between the two germline ends. Germline V CDR1 and CDR2: SGHAT, FQNNGV. The CDR3 length is 16 residues. The CDR3 region is CASSPRLDSANYGYTF. Here the CDR3 DNA reads TGTGCCAGCAGCCCCCGCCTGGACAGCGCGAACTATGGCTACACCTTC.

The chain recombines TRBV19 with TRBJ2-5, with 8 bases lining up with TRBD2. The trim removed 3 bases at V and 7 bases at J, leaving 13 bases unmatched. This CDR3 is 16 amino acids long. CDR1 is LNHDA and CDR2 is SQIVND in the germline V gene (reference sequence). The CDR3: CASSIPGRVEYGTQYF. The CDR3 DNA reads as TGTGCCAGTAGTATCCCCGGGAGGGTCGAGTATGGGACCCAGTACTTC.

This chain joins TRBV5-1 and TRBJ2-1, with 8 bases identical to TRBD1. CDR3 length equals 15 residues. Unmatched junction bases numbered 8, after V lost 0 bases and J lost 9 bases. CDR1 is SGHRS, CDR2 YFSETQ, per germline. CDR3 in amino acids: CASSLGQGQASEQFF. CDR3 sequence (DNA): TGCGCCAGCAGCTTGGGACAGGGACAGGCGAGTGAGCAGTTCTTC.

This chain links TRBV10-3 with TRBJ1-6, with 8 bases matching TRBD1. V shed 6 bases and J 10 bases; nucleotides not matched to a gene: 14. The germline gives CDR1 ENHRY, CDR2 SYGVKD. The CDR3 runs to 16 residues. CDR3 sequence (DNA): TGTGCCATCAGCGATTCGGACAGGGAGTATCGATCACCCCTCCACTTT. This gives the protein CAISDSDREYRSPLHF.

The chain carries TRBV30 and TRBJ2-7; D possibly corresponds to TRBD1 (5 bases). Looked up from germline, CDR1 is GTSNPN and CDR2 is SVGIG (reference sequence). This CDR3 has 14 amino acids. V lost 0 bases, J lost 3 bases, and 12 bases lay in between. Written as DNA, the CDR3 is TGTGCCTGGAGTGTAGGACACCTCTTCTACGAGCAGTACTTC. This translates into CAWSVGHLFYEQYF.

V gene TRBV12-2 combines with J gene TRBJ1-2. TRBV12-2 is reported as a pseudogene. The CDR3 is 20 amino acids. The CDR3 reads CASRQSPKDRGGGGYYGYTF. The DNA of the CDR3 is TGTGCAAGTCGTCAATCCCCGAAGGACCGCGGCGGCGGAGGCTACTATGGCTACACCTTC.

The J gene is TRBJ1-2, the V gene TRBV6-5; a weak D match, TRBD1 (6 bases). Germline values: CDR1 MNHEY, CDR2 SVGAGI. The V and J ends lost 2 bases and 4 bases respectively, with 11 bases between them. The CDR3 has 14 amino acids. The CDR3 DNA is TGTGCCAGCAGTTACGCGGGGGGCAGCTATGGCTACACCTTC. Translation: CASSYAGGSYGYTF.